These 10 T cell receptor beta chains share one sample of origin, sequenced in a study of monozygotic twins with cystic fibrosis. The assay was immunoSEQ multiplex PCR, and TCRdb's table has in-frame clones only and misses some. In the table there are roughly 30,000 clones, about 92% of which are singletons. The sequencing sample was made of blood. These receptor sequences come from a girl aged 2 to 10 with cystic fibrosis.

This clone was detected once. V usage is TRBV28 and J usage is TRBJ1-5; no definite D call. This CDR3 has 15 amino acids. The V end was cut by 7 bases, the J end by 8 bases, with 21 bases between. The germline V gene has CDR1 MDHEN and CDR2 SYDVKM. The CDR3 reads CASIQNRALRKPQHF. CDR3 DNA sequence: TGTGCCAGCATCCAGAACCGGGCCCTTCGAAAGCCCCAGCATTTT.

The V gene is TRBV9, the J gene TRBJ2-3; D perhaps matches TRBD1 (6 bases). Trimming left V 5 bases short and J 3 bases short, with 13 bases between. The CDR3 is 14 residues long. Germline CDR1 SGDLS, CDR2 YYNGEE. The CDR3 nucleotides read TGTGCCAGCAGTTTCCAGGGGCCTACAGATACGCAGTATTTT. It encodes CASSFQGPTDTQYF.

This sequence joins TRBV7-2 and TRBJ2-1; D is perhaps TRBD1 (5 bases). Germline CDR1 SGHTA, CDR2 FQGNSA. This CDR3 has 13 amino acids. Trimming pared 5 bases from V and 9 bases from J, leaving 14 bases between. Written as DNA, the CDR3 is TGTGCCAGCAGCGTTCAAGGGGTGGGTGAGCAGTTCTTC. Encoded protein: CASSVQGVGEQFF.

The chain uses TRBV28 and TRBJ2-6; D is unresolved. This CDR3 is built from 17 residues. Trimming shortened V by 0 bases and J by 4 bases, and 13 bases separated the two germline ends. CDR1 is MDHEN, CDR2 SYDVKM, per germline. The CDR3 spells CASSLWSSKDGANVLTF. The CDR3 DNA sequence: TGTGCCAGCAGTTTATGGTCTTCGAAGGACGGGGCCAACGTCCTGACTTTC.

V gene TRBV28 combines with J gene TRBJ1-5, with a possible D match to TRBD1 (6 bases). The CDR3 is 13 amino acids. Germline CDR1 MDHEN, CDR2 SYDVKM. Trimming pared 6 bases from V and 5 bases from J, leaving 11 bases between. The CDR3 sequence is CASRGRGDQPQHF. Here the CDR3 DNA reads TGTGCCAGCAGGGGCAGGGGAGATCAGCCCCAGCATTTT.

This clone was seen only once. The chain's CDR3 is CASSDPGLAGIDEQFF. CDR3 DNA sequence: TGTGCCAGCAGTGATCCTGGACTAGCGGGAATCGATGAGCAGTTCTTC. The V and J genes are TRBV2 and TRBJ2-1, with 12 bases lining up with TRBD2. This CDR3 is built from 16 residues. Trimming at V came to 3 bases and at J to 8 bases, leaving 8 bases not matched to a gene. Germline V lookup: CDR1 SNHLY, CDR2 FYNNEI. Full variable domain (remainder filled in from reference TRBV2 and TRBJ2-1): EPEVTQTPSHQVTQMGQEVILRCVPISNHLYFYWYRQILGQKVEFLVSFYNNEISEKSEIFDDQFSVERPDGSNFTLKIRSTKLEDSAMYFCASSDPGLAGIDEQFFGPGTRLTVL.

This clone has just one count. The CDR3 region has the DNA TGTGCCACCCAGGGGAGAGAGACCCAGTACTTC. Amino acid sequence: CATQGRETQYF. This chain uses TRBV28 with TRBJ2-5; D perhaps matches TRBD1 (6 bases). CDR3 length equals 11 residues. Germline V gene data show CDR1 as MDHEN and CDR2 as SYDVKM. Trimming cost V 10 bases and J 4 bases, with 10 bases left between them. Together with reference TRBV28 and TRBJ2-5, the CDR3 gives the full variable domain: DVKVTQSSRYLVKRTGEKVFLECVQDMDHENMFWYRQDPGLGLRLIYFSYDVKMKEKGDIPEGYSVSREKKERFSLILESASTNQTSMYLCATQGRETQYFGPGTRLLVL.

V gene TRBV20-1 combines with J gene TRBJ1-2; no definite D call. The germline V gene has CDR1 DFQATT and CDR2 SNEGSKA (reference sequence). The CDR3 has 11 residues. V lost 6 bases to trimming and J lost 3 bases, with 8 bases between them. The CDR3 DNA follows: TGCAGTGCCAGCGGGGACTATGGCTACACCTTC. It is translated as CSASGDYGYTF.

The V call is TRBV18, the J call TRBJ1-1; a weak D match, TRBD1 (6 bases). V was shortened by 5 bases and J by 1 base, with 11 bases between the two germline ends. This CDR3 contains 14 residues. CDR1 and CDR2 from the germline V gene are KGHSH and LQKENI. The CDR3: CASSSQGSNTEAFF. The DNA for the CDR3 is TGTGCCAGCTCATCACAGGGATCGAACACTGAAGCTTTCTTT. Full variable domain (missing parts from reference TRBV18 and TRBJ1-1): NAGVMQNPRHLVRRRGQEARLRCSPMKGHSHVYWYRQLPEEGLKFMVYLQKENIIDESGMPKERFSAEFPKEGPSILRIQQVVRGDSAAYFCASSSQGSNTEAFFGQGTRLTVV.

The rearrangement joins TRBV6-6 to TRBJ1-2; D possibly corresponds to TRBD1 (5 bases). Germline V lookup: CDR1 MNHNY, CDR2 SVGAGI (reference sequence). The CDR3 runs to 14 residues. V lost 6 bases and J lost 2, with 13 bases in between. The CDR3 bases are TGTGCCAGCAGCAGTGGGGCAGGGAACTATGGCTACACCTTC. The encoded protein is CASSSGAGNYGYTF.